This TCR beta chain was recorded in a study of response to subunit inactivated influenza vaccine. Regarding the study as a whole: Only a handful of new T cells, the authors suggested, are recruited with each seasonal influenza vaccination.

This clonotype was detected a few times. Its antigen is unidentified. TCRdb re-analysed the RT-PCR reads in MiXCR, keeping a single row per CDR3 protein. The table shows some 640,000 distinct CDR3 sequences, with about 14% occurring only once. Sequenced here: PBMCs from blood, sampled 14 to 15 days before vaccination. The source of this sequence is a man aged 45-65 years who received an inactivated influenza vaccine.

DNA of the CDR3: TGTGCCAGCATCAAACTGGTTGGGGTCGATTCACCCCTCCACTTT. This gives the protein CASIKLVGVDSPLHF. This rearrangement joins TRBV6-1 to TRBJ1-6, with D hard to call. The V end lost 7 bases, the J end lost 8 bases, and 18 bases lay between the germline ends. This CDR3 contains 15 residues. Germline V gene data show CDR1 as MNHNS and CDR2 as SASEGT.